This T cell receptor (beta chain) comes out of a study of cytomegalovirus exposure and HLA in healthy donors. About the study: The same platform as the approximately 730 first-cohort repertoires was used for the roughly 130 validation repertoires, a later analysis reported.

Study-level results: The majority of TCR sequences were rare, yet some public TCRs appeared in many donors. Subsequent analysis showed first-cohort TCR clusters tending to co-occur in 95 to 150 validation repertoires. Reports indicated that the classifier achieved high specificity and sensitivity in diagnosing cytomegalovirus status.

V was clipped by 6 bases and J by 4 bases, with 19 bases between them. The V gene's germline CDR1 is SEHNR and CDR2 FQNEAQ (reference sequence). This CDR3 spans 15 amino acids. TCRdb's copy holds only in-frame clones and misses some; the assay was immunoSEQ multiplex PCR. The data contain 110,000 to 150,000 clones, less than 95% of them singletons. Notes on this clone: Its antigen is not identified.

This clonotype was obtained from a man between 18 and 29 years old in good health and CMV-seropositive. J is TRBJ2-7 and V is TRBV7-9, with a weak D call TRBD2 (7 bases). The specimen sequenced was PBMCs. CDR3: CASRGGGLDKYEQYF. CDR3 bases: TGTGCCAGCAGAGGGGGGGGGCTGGATAAGTACGAGCAGTACTTC.